Listed below are T cell receptor beta chains from one sample, sequenced in a study of cytomegalovirus exposure and HLA in healthy donors. TCRdb's table, derived via immunoSEQ multiplex PCR, lists solely in-frame clones and lacks some. The sample lists under 200,000 clones, about 80% occurring once. Sequenced sample: PBMCs. The source is a man aged 45-60 years in good health and CMV-seropositive. Each CDR3 is given without its conserved first and last residue. Each record gives: J gene, V gene, CDR3 protein.

TRBJ2-5 TRBV4-3 ASSRGRLAGELETQY
TRBJ2-6 TRBV9 ASSPRTGVFSGANVLT
TRBJ2-1 TRBV6-6 ASSYGLAGRVDEQF
TRBJ2-5 TRBV27 ASSLSGVAGRWYQETQY
TRBJ1-1 TRBV2 ASGKQGAAEAF
TRBJ2-7 TRBV30 ACRTGGYEQY
TRBJ2-7 TRBV6-1 ASSDLRGPYEQY
TRBJ1-5 TRBV19 ASKDRDAYQPQH
TRBJ2-3 TRBV7-6 ASSQMGGGSTDTQY
TRBJ2-5 TRBV28 ASSFSHGEETQY
TRBJ2-5 TRBV5-1 ASSLSQQVYQETQY
TRBJ1-2 TRBV19 ASSMGRFKDGYT
TRBJ2-2 TRBV4-1 ASSQGDRGLFGELF
TRBJ2-2 TRBV2 ASSLGTGVTGELF
TRBJ2-1 TRBV25-1 ASSESETGDVNEQF
TRBJ2-5 TRBV7-2 ASSTSGGAAETQY
TRBJ1-2 TRBV7-9 ASSRGTAYGYT
TRBJ2-2 TRBV4-1 ASSQFWDRVIAGELF
TRBJ1-2 TRBV6-1 ASSGLDRGFSGYGYT
TRBJ1-2 TRBV2 ASSGQGVNYGYT
TRBJ2-3 TRBV6-1 ASSALAGVSTDTQY
TRBJ2-2 TRBV9 ASSAEWGQGVNTGELF
TRBJ2-2 TRBV5-1 ASSSALLLTGNHANTGELF
TRBJ2-7 TRBV28 ASSLAGYYEQY
TRBJ1-5 TRBV19 ASSWGQDQPQH
TRBJ1-4 TRBV28 ASSLQGAYLEKLF
TRBJ1-2 TRBV28 ASSSAGLPYGYT
TRBJ1-3 TRBV29-1 SAEVRLAGNTIY
TRBJ1-2 TRBV7-3 ASSPAVPLYYGYT
TRBJ2-7 TRBV10-3 AINPGTGTYEQY
TRBJ1-6 TRBV4-3 ASSSGGVGSPLH
TRBJ2-5 TRBV16 ASSQETVQETQY
TRBJ2-5 TRBV2 ASSEASGGQETQY
TRBJ2-2 TRBV5-1 ASSFLTGGDTGELF
TRBJ1-4 TRBV15 ATSSDTGTNEKLF
TRBJ2-5 TRBV7-9 ASSLGGVSETQY
TRBJ1-3 TRBV9 ASSVGGGSISGNTIY
TRBJ1-5 TRBV7-9 ASSQGSGIRGQPQH
TRBJ1-2 TRBV13 ASSLGGGDYGYT
TRBJ1-1 TRBV4-2 ASSQGQKNTEAF
TRBJ2-3 TRBV9 ASSRGTFTDTQY
TRBJ2-2 TRBV11-3 ASSLGRGRTGELF
TRBJ2-1 TRBV5-1 ASSAETSGGSYNEQF
TRBJ2-1 TRBV7-9 ASSSPGGAGDEQF
TRBJ1-2 TRBV7-9 ASSHGTGGLLEGYT
TRBJ2-5 TRBV6-1 ATIPTLRQETQY
TRBJ1-5 TRBV28 ASSLTEGHQPQH
TRBJ2-5 TRBV15 ATSNGEETQY
TRBJ2-4 TRBV4-2 ASSQDGSFRLLAKNIQY
TRBJ2-5 TRBV11-1 ASSPGQGIWAETQY
TRBJ1-4 TRBV6-5 ASSYSQGAREKLF
TRBJ1-1 TRBV9 ASSVEGGTGGTEAF
TRBJ2-2 TRBV4-2 ASSPGLAGGTNTGELF
TRBJ1-1 TRBV7-9 ASSIQGGTEAF
TRBJ2-3 TRBV11-1 ASSSGGLAGDATDTQY
TRBJ1-1 TRBV19 ASSANLNTEAF